This section outlines one T cell receptor (beta chain) sequence together with its context. The data stem from a study of blood T cells in healthy people across ages. Using a J-beta primer mix together with a sample-barcoded 5' primer, a second PCR was run for about 6 to 11 cycles. TCRdb independently ran MiXCR on the 5' RACE reads; one entry per CDR3 protein. The sample shows about 620,000 distinct CDR3 sequences, around 52% of them seen only once. Deletions cut 5 bases from V and 11 bases from J, with 8 bases between. Germline V gives CDR1 SQVTM, CDR2 ANQGSEA. The CDR3 spans 9 residues. V gene TRBV29-1 combines with J gene TRBJ2-3, with D tentatively TRBD2 (5 bases). Source material: blood. This receptor was taken from an elderly woman in good health. CDR3 in amino acids: CSVSGRQYF. The CDR3 DNA sequence: TGCAGCGTTTCGGGAAGGCAGTATTTT.